This T cell receptor beta chain is from a study of shared clonotypes between healthy human individuals. V shed 5 bases and J shed 0 bases, with 7 bases lying between them. Germline lookup yields CDR1 MDHEN and CDR2 SYDVKM. This CDR3 spans 13 amino acids. TCRdb keeps only in-frame clones here, not all; method: immunoSEQ multiplex PCR. The table lists hundreds of thousands of clones, approximately 80% of them singletons. This sequence was found in a woman aged 40 to 49 in good health. Some clones in this sample may be carry-over from other donors' samples. Sequencing input: PBMCs. V gene TRBV28 combines with J gene TRBJ2-5; D is ambiguous. DNA for the CDR3: TGTGCCAGCAGTCCCCACCACCAAGAGACCCAGTACTTC. Translated, it gives CASSPHHQETQYF.